One and the same sample provided the 10 T cell receptor beta chains below, sequenced in a study of T-cell reconstitution after alpha-beta-depleted transplantation in children. It was with unique molecular identifiers that the TCRbeta library was prepared. TCRdb reprocessed the PCR reads with MiXCR, giving one entry per CDR3 protein. The sample consists of about 420,000 distinct CDR3 sequences, about 16% of them appearing once. The sample was PBMCs, mostly from graft donor cells, taken 360 days after TCRalphabeta/CD19-depleted stem cell transplant. The receptor source for this set is a boy less than two years old who had a stem cell transplant for Wiskott-Aldrich syndrome, so the T cells may come from the graft donor.

This rearrangement joins TRBV5-1 to TRBJ2-7, with 9 nucleotides matching TRBD1. Germline loops: CDR1 SGHRS, CDR2 YFSETQ. The CDR3 has 15 residues. The J segment lost 3 bases and the V segment lost 0 bases, leaving 4 bases of the junction unmatched. Written as DNA, the CDR3 is TGCGCCAGCAGCTTGGGGGCGGGACAGGGCTACGAGCAGTACTTC. Protein sequence: CASSLGAGQGYEQYF.

This clonotype occurred a few times. The genes are TRBV12-3 or TRBV12-4 and TRBJ1-2; no firm D call. V was clipped by 2 bases and J by 4 bases, with 8 bases between them. The CDR3 consists of 13 residues. CDR3 bases: TGTGCCAGCAGTTTATTATCCCTCTATGGCTACACCTTC. This codes for CASSLLSLYGYTF.

The CDR3 spells CASSGLAGLVLLYNEQFF. The CDR3, as DNA: TGCGCCAGCAGTGGACTAGCGGGACTGGTACTATTATACAATGAGCAGTTCTTC. V usage is TRBV10-2 and J usage is TRBJ2-1; 11 positions match TRBD2. Germline loops: CDR1 WSHSY, CDR2 SAAADI. V lost 4 bases, J lost 4 bases, and 12 bases stayed unmatched. CDR3 size: 18 residues.

V usage is TRBV11-2 and J usage is TRBJ2-3, with 7 positions matching TRBD1. The V segment lost 4 bases and the J segment 5 bases; nucleotides outside the gene matches: 15. In germline, CDR1 is SGHAT, CDR2 FQNNGV. The CDR3 consists of 17 residues. The CDR3 coding sequence is TGTGCCAGCAGCTCCACACCCCGGCAAGGGGGCCGAGATACGCAGTATTTT. This gives the protein CASSSTPRQGGRDTQYF.

The table lists this clonotype with a few counts. V gene TRBV24-1 combines with J gene TRBJ2-6, with no clear D. V lost 5 bases, J lost 4 bases, and 11 bases lay in between. The CDR3 has 15 residues. The germline CDR1 and CDR2 sequences are KGHDR and SFDVKD. The CDR3 loop reads CATSVSGAGANVLTF. The DNA of the CDR3 is TGTGCCACCAGTGTATCGGGTGCAGGGGCCAACGTCCTGACTTTC.

V is TRBV12-3 or TRBV12-4 and J is TRBJ1-2, with D hard to call. The CDR3 consists of 14 residues. With 7 bases removed from V and 0 bases from J, the gap between germline ends came to 12 bases. Here the CDR3 reads CASKNHPANYGYTF. CDR3 DNA sequence: TGTGCCAGCAAGAACCACCCGGCTAACTATGGCTACACCTTC.

This clonotype showed up many times. The rearrangement uses TRBV9 and TRBJ2-1; 7 bases line up with TRBD2. The CDR3 loop spans 18 amino acids. Losses at the gene ends were 1 base for V and 5 bases for J; bases not matched to a gene: 15. Looked up from germline, CDR1 is SGDLS and CDR2 is YYNGEE. This CDR3 is CASSVRAGSGKSHNEQFF. The CDR3 DNA is TGTGCCAGCAGCGTAAGAGCTGGGAGCGGGAAAAGTCACAATGAGCAGTTCTTC.

This clonotype has just a few counts. This chain uses TRBV12-3 or TRBV12-4 with TRBJ1-5; D uncertain. The CDR3 extends over 16 amino acids. Trimming stripped 2 bases from V and 0 bases from J, with 11 bases between. The CDR3 is CASSLRRKYSNQPQHF. CDR3 nucleotide sequence: TGTGCCAGCAGTTTAAGGCGGAAATATAGCAATCAGCCCCAGCATTTT.

This clonotype occurred a few times. The rearrangement uses TRBV5-1 and TRBJ2-7; D is perhaps TRBD1 (5 bases). CDR3 length equals 11 residues. Germline CDR1 reads SGHRS; CDR2 reads YFSETQ. With 4 bases removed from V and 11 bases from J, the gap between germline ends came to 13 bases. DNA for the CDR3: TGCGCCAGCAGCAAGTCAGGGATGAAGTACTTC. Translated: CASSKSGMKYF.

The J gene is TRBJ2-2, the V gene TRBV12-3 or TRBV12-4, with D perhaps TRBD2 (6 bases). This CDR3 has 14 amino acids. V was cut by 2 bases and J by 5 bases, with 9 bases left in between. CDR3 nucleotides: TGTGCCAGCAGTTTAACTAGCCTGACCGGGGAGCTGTTTTTT. Protein: CASSLTSLTGELFF.